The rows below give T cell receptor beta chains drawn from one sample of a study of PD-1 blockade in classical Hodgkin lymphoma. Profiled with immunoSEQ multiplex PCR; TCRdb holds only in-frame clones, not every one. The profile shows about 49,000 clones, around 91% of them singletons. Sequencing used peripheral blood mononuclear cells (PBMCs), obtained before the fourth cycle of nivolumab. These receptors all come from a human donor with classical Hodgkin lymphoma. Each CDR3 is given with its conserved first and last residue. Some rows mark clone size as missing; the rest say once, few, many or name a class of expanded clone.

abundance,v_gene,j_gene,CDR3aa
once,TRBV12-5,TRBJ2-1,CASGPGAGRSDEQFF
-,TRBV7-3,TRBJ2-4,CASSLTGQGTNIQYF
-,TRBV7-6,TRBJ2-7,CASSFAQEGYEQYF
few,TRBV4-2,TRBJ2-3,CASSQAVAGNDPYPDTQYF
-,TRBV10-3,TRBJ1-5,CAISEGADQPQHF
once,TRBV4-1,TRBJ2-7,CASSREGFLYEQYF
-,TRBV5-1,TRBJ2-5,CASSLESGQETQYF
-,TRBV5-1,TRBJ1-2,CASSLVGTEHYGYTF
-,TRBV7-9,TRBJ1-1,CASSAKREFGAFF
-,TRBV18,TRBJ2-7,CASHRDRGYEQYF
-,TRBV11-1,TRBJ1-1,CASSAKLQGTTEAFF
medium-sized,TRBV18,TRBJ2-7,CASSPPQDYNYEQYF
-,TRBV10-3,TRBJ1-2,CAIREGGIGGYTF
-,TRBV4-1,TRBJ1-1,CASSQPGTSGGAFF
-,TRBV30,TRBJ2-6,CAWSTGSGANVLTF
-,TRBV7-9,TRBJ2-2,CASSLTGSWTGELFF
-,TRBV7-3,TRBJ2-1,CASSPGTEQFF
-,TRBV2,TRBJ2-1,CASSEVASGRFYNEQFF
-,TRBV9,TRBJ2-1,CASSAVPLAGGGNEQFF
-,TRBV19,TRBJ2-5,CASSTPRLSGSQRETQYF
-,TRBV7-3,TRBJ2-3,CASSLKRSVIGDTQYF
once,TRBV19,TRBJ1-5,CASSGTKNQPQHF
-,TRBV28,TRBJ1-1,CASTLGNTEAFF
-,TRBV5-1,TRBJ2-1,CASSPLFTSETYNEQFF
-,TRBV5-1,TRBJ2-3,CASSWGLAGGTDTQYF
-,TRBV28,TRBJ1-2,CASSPSSIEGEVDGYTF
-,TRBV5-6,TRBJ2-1,CASSFLASAESYNEQFF